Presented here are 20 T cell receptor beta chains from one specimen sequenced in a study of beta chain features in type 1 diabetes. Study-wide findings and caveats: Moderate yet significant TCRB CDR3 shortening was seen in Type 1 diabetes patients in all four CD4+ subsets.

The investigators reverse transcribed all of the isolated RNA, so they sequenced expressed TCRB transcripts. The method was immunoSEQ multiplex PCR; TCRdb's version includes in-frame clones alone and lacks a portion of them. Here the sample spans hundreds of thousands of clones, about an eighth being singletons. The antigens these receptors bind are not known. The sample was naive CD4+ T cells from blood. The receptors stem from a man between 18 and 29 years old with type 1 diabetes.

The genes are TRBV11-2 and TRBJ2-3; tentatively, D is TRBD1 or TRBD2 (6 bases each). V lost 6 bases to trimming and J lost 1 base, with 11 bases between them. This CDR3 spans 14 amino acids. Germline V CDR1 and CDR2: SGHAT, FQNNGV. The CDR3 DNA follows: TGTGCCAGCAGGGAGGGGGGCCGCACAGATACGCAGTATTTT. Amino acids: CASREGGRTDTQYF.

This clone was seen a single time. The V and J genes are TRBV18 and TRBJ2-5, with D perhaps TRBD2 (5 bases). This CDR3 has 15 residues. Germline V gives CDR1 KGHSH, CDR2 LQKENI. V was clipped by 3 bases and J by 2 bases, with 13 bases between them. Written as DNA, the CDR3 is TGTGCCAGCTCACCGCGGGTTCCAAAACAAGAGACCCAGTACTTC. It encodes CASSPRVPKQETQYF.

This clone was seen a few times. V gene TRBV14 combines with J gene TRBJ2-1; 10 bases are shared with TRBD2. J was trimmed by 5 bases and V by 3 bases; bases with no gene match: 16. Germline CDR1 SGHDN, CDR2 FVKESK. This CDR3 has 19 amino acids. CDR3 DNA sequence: TGTGCCAGCAGCCAGGTAGCGGGAGGCAACTCGTGGTTAGACAATGAGCAGTTCTTC. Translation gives CASSQVAGGNSWLDNEQFF.

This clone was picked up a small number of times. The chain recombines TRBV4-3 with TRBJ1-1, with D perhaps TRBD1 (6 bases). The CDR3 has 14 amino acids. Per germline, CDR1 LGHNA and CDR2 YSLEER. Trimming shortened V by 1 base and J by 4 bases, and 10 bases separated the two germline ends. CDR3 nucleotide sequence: TGCGCCAGCAGCCAAGGGACAGTTTCCACTGAAGCTTTCTTT. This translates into CASSQGTVSTEAFF.

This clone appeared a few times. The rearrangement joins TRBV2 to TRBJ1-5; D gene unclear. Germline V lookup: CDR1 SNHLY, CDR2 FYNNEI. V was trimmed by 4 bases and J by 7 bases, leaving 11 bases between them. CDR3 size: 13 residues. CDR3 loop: CASSGDGFQPQHF. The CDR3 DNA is TGTGCCAGCAGTGGGGATGGATTCCAGCCCCAGCATTTT.

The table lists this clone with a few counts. The CDR3 nucleotides are TGTGCCAGCAGATCAGGGACAGCGCCTGGTCCACCCCTCCACTTT. Translated, it gives CASRSGTAPGPPLHF. The genes are TRBV27 and TRBJ1-6, with 7 bases fitting TRBD1. Germline CDR1 MNHEY, CDR2 SMNVEV (reference sequence). The CDR3 is 15 residues long. J was trimmed by 11 bases and V by 6 bases; bases with no gene match: 13.

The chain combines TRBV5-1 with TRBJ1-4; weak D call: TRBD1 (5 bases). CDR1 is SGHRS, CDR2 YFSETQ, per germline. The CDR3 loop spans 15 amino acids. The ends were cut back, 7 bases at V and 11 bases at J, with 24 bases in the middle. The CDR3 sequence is CASLPEPGLTKKLFF. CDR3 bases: TGCGCCAGCCTTCCCGAACCGGGACTCACGAAGAAACTGTTTTTT.

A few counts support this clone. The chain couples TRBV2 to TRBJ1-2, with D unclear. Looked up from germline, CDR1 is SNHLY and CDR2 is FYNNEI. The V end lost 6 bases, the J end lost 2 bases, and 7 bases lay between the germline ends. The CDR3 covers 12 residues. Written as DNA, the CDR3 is TGTGCCAGCAGACAAGGGAACTATGGCTACACCTTC. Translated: CASRQGNYGYTF.

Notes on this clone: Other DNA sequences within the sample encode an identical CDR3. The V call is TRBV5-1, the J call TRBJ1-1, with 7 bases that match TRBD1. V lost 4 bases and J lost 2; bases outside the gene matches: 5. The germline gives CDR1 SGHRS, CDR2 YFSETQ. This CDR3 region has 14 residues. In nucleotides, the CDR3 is TGCGCCAGCAGCCTACAGGGGAGAAACACTGAAGCTTTCTTT. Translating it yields CASSLQGRNTEAFF.

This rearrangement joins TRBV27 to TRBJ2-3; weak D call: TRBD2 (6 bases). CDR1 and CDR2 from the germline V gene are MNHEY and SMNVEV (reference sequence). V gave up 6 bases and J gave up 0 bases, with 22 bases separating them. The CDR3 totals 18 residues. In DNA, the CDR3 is TGTGCCAGCAGCAGCCACTTCGGGACTGGTACTAGCACAGATACGCAGTATTTT. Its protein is CASSSHFGTGTSTDTQYF.

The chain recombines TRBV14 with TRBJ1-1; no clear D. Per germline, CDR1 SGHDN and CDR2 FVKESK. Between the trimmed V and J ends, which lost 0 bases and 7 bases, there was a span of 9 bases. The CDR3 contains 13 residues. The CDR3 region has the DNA TGTGCCAGCAGCCAAGATAACGGCTATGAAGCTTTCTTT. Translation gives CASSQDNGYEAFF.

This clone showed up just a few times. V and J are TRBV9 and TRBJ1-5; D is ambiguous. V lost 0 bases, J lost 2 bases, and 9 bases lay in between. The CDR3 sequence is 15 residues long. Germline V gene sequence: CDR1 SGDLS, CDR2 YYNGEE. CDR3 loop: CASSVDPRGNQPQHF. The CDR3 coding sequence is TGTGCCAGCAGCGTAGATCCCCGGGGCAATCAGCCCCAGCATTTT.

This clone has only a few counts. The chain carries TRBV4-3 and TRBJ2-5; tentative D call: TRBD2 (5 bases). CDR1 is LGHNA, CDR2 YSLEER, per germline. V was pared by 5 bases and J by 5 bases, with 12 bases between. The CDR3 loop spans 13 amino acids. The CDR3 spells CASSSERAETQYF. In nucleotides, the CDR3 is TGCGCCAGCAGCTCCGAGAGGGCTGAGACCCAGTACTTC.

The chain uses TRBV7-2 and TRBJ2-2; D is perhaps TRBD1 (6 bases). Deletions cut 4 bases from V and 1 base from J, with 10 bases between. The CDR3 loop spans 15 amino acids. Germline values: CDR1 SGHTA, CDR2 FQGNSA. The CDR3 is CASSSTTGNTGELFF. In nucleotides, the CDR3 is TGTGCCAGCAGCTCCACGACAGGGAACACCGGGGAGCTGTTTTTT.

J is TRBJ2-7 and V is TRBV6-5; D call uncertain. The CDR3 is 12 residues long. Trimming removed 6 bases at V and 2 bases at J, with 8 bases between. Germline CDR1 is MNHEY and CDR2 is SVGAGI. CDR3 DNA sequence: TGTGCCAGCAGGGACGGTGCCTACGAGCAGTACTTC. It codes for CASRDGAYEQYF.

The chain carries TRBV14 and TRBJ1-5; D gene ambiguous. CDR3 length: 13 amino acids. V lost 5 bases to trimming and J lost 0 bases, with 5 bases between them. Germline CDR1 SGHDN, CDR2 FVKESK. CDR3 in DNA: TGTGCCAGCAGCACTCATAGCAATCAGCCCCAGCATTTT. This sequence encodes CASSTHSNQPQHF.

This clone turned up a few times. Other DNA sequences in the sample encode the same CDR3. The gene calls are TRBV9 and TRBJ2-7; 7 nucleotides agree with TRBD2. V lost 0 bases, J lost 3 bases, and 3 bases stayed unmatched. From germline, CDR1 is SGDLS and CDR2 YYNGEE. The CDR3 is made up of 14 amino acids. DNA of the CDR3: TGTGCCAGCAGCGTAGGGCGGGGGAGCTACGAGCAGTACTTC. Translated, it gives CASSVGRGSYEQYF. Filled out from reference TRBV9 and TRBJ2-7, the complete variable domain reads DSGVTQTPKHLITATGQRVTLRCSPRSGDLSVYWYQQSLDQGLQFLIQYYNGEERAKGNILERFSAQQFPDLHSELNLSSLELGDSALYFCASSVGRGSYEQYFGPGTRLTVT.

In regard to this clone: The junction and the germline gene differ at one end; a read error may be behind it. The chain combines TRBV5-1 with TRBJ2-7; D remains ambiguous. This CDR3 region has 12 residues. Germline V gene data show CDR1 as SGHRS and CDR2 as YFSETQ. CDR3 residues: CASSINQEFQRF. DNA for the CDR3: TGCGCCAGCAGCATAAATCAGGAATTCCAACGATTC. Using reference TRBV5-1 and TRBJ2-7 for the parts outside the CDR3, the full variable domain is KAGVTQTPRYLIKTRGQQVTLSCSPISGHRSVSWYQQTPGQGLQFLFEYFSETQRNKGNFPGRFSGRQFSNSRSEMNVSTLELGDSALYLCASSINQEFQRFGPGTRLTVT.

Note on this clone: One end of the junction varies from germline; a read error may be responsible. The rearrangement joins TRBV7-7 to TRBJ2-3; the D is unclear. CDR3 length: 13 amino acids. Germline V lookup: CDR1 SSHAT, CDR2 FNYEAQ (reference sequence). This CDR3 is CASSPPYGDTQYF. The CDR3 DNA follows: TGTGCTAGCAGCCCCCCCTACGGGGATACGCAGTATTTT.

The CDR3 nucleotides read TGTGCCAGCAGTTCCCGCGGGAGTGACAATCAGCCCCAGCATTTT. It translates to CASSSRGSDNQPQHF. The chain combines TRBV27 with TRBJ1-5; no definite D call. The V end was cut by 4 bases, the J end by 3 bases, with 13 bases between. This CDR3 comprises 15 residues. Per germline, CDR1 MNHEY and CDR2 SMNVEV (reference sequence).